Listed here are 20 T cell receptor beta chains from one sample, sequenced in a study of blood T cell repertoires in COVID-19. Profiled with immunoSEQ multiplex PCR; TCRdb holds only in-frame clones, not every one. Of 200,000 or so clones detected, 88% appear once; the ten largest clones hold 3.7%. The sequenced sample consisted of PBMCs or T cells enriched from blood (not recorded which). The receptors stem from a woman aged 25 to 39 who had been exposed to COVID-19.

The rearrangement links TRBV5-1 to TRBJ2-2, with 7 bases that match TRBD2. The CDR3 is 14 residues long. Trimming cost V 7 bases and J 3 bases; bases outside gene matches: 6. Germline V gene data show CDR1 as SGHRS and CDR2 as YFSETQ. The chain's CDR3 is CASSRDYYTGELFF. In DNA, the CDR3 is TGCGCCAGCTCCCGGGACTACTACACCGGGGAGCTGTTTTTT. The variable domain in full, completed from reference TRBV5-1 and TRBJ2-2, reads KAGVTQTPRYLIKTRGQQVTLSCSPISGHRSVSWYQQTPGQGLQFLFEYFSETQRNKGNFPGRFSGRQFSNSRSEMNVSTLELGDSALYLCASSRDYYTGELFFGEGSRLTVL.

The DNA for the CDR3 is TGTGCCAGTAGTTCCGGGACAGGCTACAATGAGCAGTTCTTC. Translation: CASSSGTGYNEQFF. V and J are TRBV2 and TRBJ2-1; 8 bases fit TRBD1. This CDR3 is 14 amino acids long. Germline V CDR1 and CDR2: SNHLY, FYNNEI. Trimming removed 9 bases from V and 3 bases from J; junction bases left unmatched: 7.

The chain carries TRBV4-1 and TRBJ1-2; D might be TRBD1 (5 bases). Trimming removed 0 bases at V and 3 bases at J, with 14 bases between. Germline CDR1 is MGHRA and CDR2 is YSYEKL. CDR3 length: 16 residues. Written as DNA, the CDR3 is TGCGCCAGCAGCCAAGATCGGGGGTTCGGGGACTATGGCTACACCTTC. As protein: CASSQDRGFGDYGYTF.

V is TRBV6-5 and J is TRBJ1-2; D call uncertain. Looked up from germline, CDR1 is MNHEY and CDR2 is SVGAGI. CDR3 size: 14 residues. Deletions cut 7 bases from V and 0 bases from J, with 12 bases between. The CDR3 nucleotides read TGTGCCAGCACCCCGACCGGAGCTAACTATGGCTACACCTTC. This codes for CASTPTGANYGYTF.

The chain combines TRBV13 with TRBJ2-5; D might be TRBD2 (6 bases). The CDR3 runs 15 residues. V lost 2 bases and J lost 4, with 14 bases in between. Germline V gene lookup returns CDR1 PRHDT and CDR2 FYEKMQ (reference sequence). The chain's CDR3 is CASSLYPGVGETQYF. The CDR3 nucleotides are TGTGCCAGCAGCTTATACCCGGGAGTCGGAGAGACCCAGTACTTC.

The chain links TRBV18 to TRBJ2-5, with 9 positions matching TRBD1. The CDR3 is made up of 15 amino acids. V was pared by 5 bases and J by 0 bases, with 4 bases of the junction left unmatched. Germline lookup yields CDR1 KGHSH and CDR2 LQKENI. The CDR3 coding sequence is TGTGCCAGCTCAATCGGGACAGGGAACCAAGAGACCCAGTACTTC. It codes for CASSIGTGNQETQYF.

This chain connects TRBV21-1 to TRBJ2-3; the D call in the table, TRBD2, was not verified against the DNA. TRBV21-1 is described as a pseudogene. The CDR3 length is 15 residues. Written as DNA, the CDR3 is TGTGCCAGCAGCGAGGGACTAGACTACACAGATACGCAGTATTTT. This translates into CASSEGLDYTDTQYF.

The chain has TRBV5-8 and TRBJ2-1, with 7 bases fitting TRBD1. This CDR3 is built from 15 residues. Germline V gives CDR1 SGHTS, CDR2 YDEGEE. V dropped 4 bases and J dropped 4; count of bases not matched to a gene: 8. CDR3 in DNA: TGTGCCAGCAGCCCGGACAGGACAACTTACAATGAGCAGTTCTTC. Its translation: CASSPDRTTYNEQFF.

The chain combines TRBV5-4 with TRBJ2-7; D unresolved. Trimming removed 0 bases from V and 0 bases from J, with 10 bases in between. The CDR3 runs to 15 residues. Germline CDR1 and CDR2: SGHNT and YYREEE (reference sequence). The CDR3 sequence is CASSLVGGPSYEQYF. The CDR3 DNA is TGTGCCAGCAGCTTGGTTGGCGGCCCCTCCTACGAGCAGTACTTC.

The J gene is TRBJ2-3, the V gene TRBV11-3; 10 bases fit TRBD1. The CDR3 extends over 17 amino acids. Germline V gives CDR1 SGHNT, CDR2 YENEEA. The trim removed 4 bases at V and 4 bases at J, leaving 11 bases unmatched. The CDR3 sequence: CASSSRGRTGGSDTQYF. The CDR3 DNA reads TGTGCCAGCAGCTCCAGAGGGCGGACAGGGGGGTCAGATACGCAGTATTTT.

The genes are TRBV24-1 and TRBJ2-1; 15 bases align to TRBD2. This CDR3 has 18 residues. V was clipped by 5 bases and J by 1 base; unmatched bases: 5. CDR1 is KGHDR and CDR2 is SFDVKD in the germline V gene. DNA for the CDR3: TGTGCCACCAGTGCTCCGGGACTAGCGGGAGGTTCCTACAATGAGCAGTTCTTC. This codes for CATSAPGLAGGSYNEQFF.

Written as DNA, the CDR3 is TGCGCCAGCAGCTTGAGGACGGGAGGGGGTTTCGAGCAGTACTTC. Protein product: CASSLRTGGGFEQYF. The rearrangement uses TRBV5-1 and TRBJ2-7; 8 bases line up with TRBD2. The CDR3 contains 15 residues. Trimming took 1 base from V and 6 from J; bases not matched to a gene: 9. Germline assignment: CDR1 SGHRS and CDR2 YFSETQ.

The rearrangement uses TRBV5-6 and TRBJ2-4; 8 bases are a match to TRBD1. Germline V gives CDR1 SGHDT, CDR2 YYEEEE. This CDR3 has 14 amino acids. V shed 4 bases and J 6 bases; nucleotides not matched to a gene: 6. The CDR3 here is CASSRAGTGNIQYF. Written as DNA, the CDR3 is TGTGCCAGCAGCAGGGCCGGGACAGGAAACATTCAGTACTTC.

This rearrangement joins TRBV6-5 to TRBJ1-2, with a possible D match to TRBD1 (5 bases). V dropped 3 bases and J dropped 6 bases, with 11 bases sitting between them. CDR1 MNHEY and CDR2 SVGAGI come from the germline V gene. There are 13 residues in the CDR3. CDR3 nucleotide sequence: TGTGCCAGCAGTTATTCAGGGCCGGATGGCTACACCTTC. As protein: CASSYSGPDGYTF.

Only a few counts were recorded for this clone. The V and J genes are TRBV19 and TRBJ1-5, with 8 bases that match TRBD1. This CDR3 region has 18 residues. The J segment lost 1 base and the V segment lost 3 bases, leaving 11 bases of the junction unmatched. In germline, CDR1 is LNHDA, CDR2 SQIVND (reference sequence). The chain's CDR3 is CASSIGAGGDSSNQPQHF. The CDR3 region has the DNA TGTGCCAGTAGTATTGGGGCAGGGGGCGATAGCAGCAATCAGCCCCAGCATTTT.

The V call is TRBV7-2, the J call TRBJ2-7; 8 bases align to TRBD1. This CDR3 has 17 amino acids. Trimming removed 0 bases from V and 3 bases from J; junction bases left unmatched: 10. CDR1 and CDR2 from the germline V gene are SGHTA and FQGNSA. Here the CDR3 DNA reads TGTGCCAGCAGCTTAGCGGGAACCGGGACAGGATACTACGAGCAGTACTTC. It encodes CASSLAGTGTGYYEQYF. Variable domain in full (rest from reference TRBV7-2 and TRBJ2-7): GAGVSQSPSNKVTEKGKDVELRCDPISGHTALYWYRQSLGQGLEFLIYFQGNSAPDKSGLPSDRFSAERTGGSVSTLTIQRTQQEDSAVYLCASSLAGTGTGYYEQYFGPGTRLTVT.

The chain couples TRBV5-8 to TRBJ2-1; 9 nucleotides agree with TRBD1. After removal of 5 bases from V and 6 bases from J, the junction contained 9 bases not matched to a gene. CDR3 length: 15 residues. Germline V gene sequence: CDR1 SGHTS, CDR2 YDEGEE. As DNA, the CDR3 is TGTGCCAGCAGTCAGTGGGGGGACAGGGTCAATGAGCAGTTCTTC. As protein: CASSQWGDRVNEQFF. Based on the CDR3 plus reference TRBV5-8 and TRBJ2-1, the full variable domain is EAGVTQSPTHLIKTRGQQATLRCSPISGHTSVYWYQQALGLGLQFLLWYDEGEERNRGNFPPRFSGRQFPNYSSELNVNALELEDSALYLCASSQWGDRVNEQFFGPGTRLTVL.

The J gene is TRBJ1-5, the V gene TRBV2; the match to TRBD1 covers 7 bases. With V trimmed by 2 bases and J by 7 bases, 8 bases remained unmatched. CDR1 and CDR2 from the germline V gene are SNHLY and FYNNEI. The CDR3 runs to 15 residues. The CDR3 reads CASSEQGVVEQPQHF. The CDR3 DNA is TGTGCCAGCAGTGAACAGGGGGTGGTGGAACAGCCCCAGCATTTT.

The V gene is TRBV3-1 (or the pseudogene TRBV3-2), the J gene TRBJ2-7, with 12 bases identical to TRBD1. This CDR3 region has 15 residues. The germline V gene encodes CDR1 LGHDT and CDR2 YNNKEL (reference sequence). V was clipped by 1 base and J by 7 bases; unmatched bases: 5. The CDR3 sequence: CASSQAGTGGREQYF. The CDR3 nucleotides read TGTGCCAGCAGCCAAGCGGGGACAGGGGGCCGGGAGCAGTACTTC.

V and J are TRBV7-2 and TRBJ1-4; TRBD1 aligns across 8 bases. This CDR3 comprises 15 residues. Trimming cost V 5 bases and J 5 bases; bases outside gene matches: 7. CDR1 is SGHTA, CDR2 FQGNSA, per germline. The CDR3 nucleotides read TGTGCCAGCAGCAAATACAGGGGGTGGAATGAAAAACTGTTTTTT. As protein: CASSKYRGWNEKLFF.